The 22 T cell receptor beta chains listed next were all sequenced from one sample in a study of T-cell memory formation after mild COVID-19. TCRdb redid the calling of the 5' RACE reads with MiXCR, one entry per CDR3 protein. The sample lists over 95,000 distinct CDR3 sequences, roughly 20% occurring once. The specimen was PBMCs or a T cell subset sorted from them (not recorded which). Receptor source: a man aged 18 to 29 who had mild COVID-19 (a few samples of this study predate the infection). Cell type and time point are not known.

Only a few counts were recorded for this clonotype. The chain uses TRBV7-9 and TRBJ1-5, with D tentatively TRBD1 (5 bases). The V gene lost 1 base and the J gene lost 3 bases, with 13 bases spanning the gap. Germline loops: CDR1 SEHNR, CDR2 FQNEAQ (reference sequence). The CDR3 has 16 amino acids. The CDR3: CASSLVGLGVNQPQHF. In DNA form, the CDR3 reads TGTGCCAGCAGCTTAGTAGGATTAGGGGTCAATCAGCCCCAGCATTTT.

The J gene is TRBJ2-3, the V gene TRBV20-1, with 13 bases matching TRBD2. Germline V gene sequence: CDR1 DFQATT, CDR2 SNEGSKA (reference sequence). Unmatched junction bases numbered 10, after V lost 3 bases and J lost 10 bases. This CDR3 spans 15 amino acids. The CDR3 here is CSARHWTSGGPAQYF. The CDR3 DNA is TGCAGTGCTAGGCATTGGACTAGCGGGGGCCCTGCGCAGTATTTT.

This clonotype was picked up a small number of times. This chain joins TRBV7-3 and TRBJ2-7; possibly TRBD1 for D (5 bases). The CDR3 totals 14 residues. Trimming took 2 bases from V and 4 from J, leaving 12 bases between them. The V gene's germline CDR1 is SGHTA and CDR2 FQGTGA. The CDR3 is CASSLLQGRYEQYV. In DNA form, the CDR3 reads TGTGCCAGCAGCTTATTGCAGGGAAGGTACGAGCAGTACGTC.

The table lists this clonotype with a few counts. The V and J genes are TRBV3-1 and TRBJ1-1; D gene uncertain. Germline loops: CDR1 LGHDT, CDR2 YNNKEL (reference sequence). V lost 4 bases, J lost 0 bases, and 18 bases lay in between. The CDR3 is made up of 17 amino acids. The CDR3 loop is CASSPSGENPLNTEAFF. CDR3 nucleotides: TGTGCCAGCAGCCCTTCGGGAGAAAACCCCTTGAACACTGAAGCTTTCTTT. The full variable domain, in which reference TRBV3-1 and TRBJ1-1 provide the parts outside the CDR3, is DTAVSQTPKYLVTQMGNDKSIKCEQNLGHDTMYWYKQDSKKFLKIMFSYNNKELIINETVPNRFSPKSPDKAHLNLHINSLELGDSAVYFCASSPSGENPLNTEAFFGQGTRLTVV.

The rearrangement links TRBV7-3 to TRBJ1-1; no firm D call. This CDR3 contains 13 residues. The germline CDR1 and CDR2 sequences are SGHTA and FQGTGA. V lost 5 bases, J lost 1 base, and 8 bases lay in between. CDR3 protein: CASSPDGNTEAFF. The CDR3 region has the DNA TGTGCCAGCAGCCCGGACGGGAACACTGAAGCTTTCTTT.

The count of this clonotype is one. The J gene is TRBJ1-1, the V gene TRBV30; D is uncertain. Trimming pared 3 bases from V and 3 bases from J, leaving 11 bases between. This CDR3 has 13 residues. Germline CDR1 is GTSNPN and CDR2 is SVGIG (reference sequence). The CDR3 sequence is CAWSGLGYTEAFF. As DNA, the CDR3 is TGTGCCTGGAGCGGCCTCGGATACACTGAAGCTTTCTTT.

The rearrangement links TRBV18 to TRBJ2-3, with a possible D match to TRBD2 (6 bases). CDR1 and CDR2 (germline): KGHSH, LQKENI. The CDR3 is made up of 14 amino acids. The germline V and J ends were trimmed by 2 bases and 5 bases, with 11 bases remaining between them. CDR3 in DNA: TGTGCCAGCTCACCAATGGGGGGTCGAGATACGCAGTATTTT. This gives the protein CASSPMGGRDTQYF. The full variable domain, completed using reference TRBV18 and TRBJ2-3, is NAGVMQNPRHLVRRRGQEARLRCSPMKGHSHVYWYRQLPEEGLKFMVYLQKENIIDESGMPKERFSAEFPKEGPSILRIQQVVRGDSAAYFCASSPMGGRDTQYFGPGTRLTVL.

The chain combines TRBV6-2 or TRBV6-3 with TRBJ2-3; no clear D gene. The germline V gene has CDR1 MNHEY and CDR2 SVGEGT. CDR3 length: 17 residues. Trimming took off 2 bases at V and 0 bases at J, with 15 bases between the two ends. CDR3 in amino acids: CASSYATSDDSTDTQYF. CDR3 sequence (DNA): TGTGCCAGCAGTTACGCAACCTCTGACGATAGCACAGATACGCAGTATTTT.

This clonotype was seen only a few times. The chain couples TRBV6-2 or TRBV6-3 to TRBJ2-3; possibly TRBD1 for D (6 bases). In germline, CDR1 is MNHEY, CDR2 SVGEGT. This CDR3 comprises 16 residues. The V gene lost 0 bases and the J gene lost 0 bases, with 10 bases spanning the gap. The CDR3 DNA is TGTGCCAGCAGTTACTCGATACAGGGTAGCACAGATACGCAGTATTTT. This gives the protein CASSYSIQGSTDTQYF.

This clonotype was detected only a few times. The chain joins TRBV6-2 or TRBV6-3 to TRBJ2-3, with TRBD1 identical over 7 bases. The V segment lost 5 bases and the J segment 4 bases; nucleotides outside the gene matches: 6. The CDR3 has 14 amino acids. Per the germline V gene, CDR1 is MNHEY and CDR2 is SVGEGT. Here the CDR3 reads CASSNTGTADTQYF. In nucleotides, the CDR3 is TGTGCCAGCAGTAACACCGGGACAGCAGATACGCAGTATTTT.

This clonotype was counted between two and nine times. The rearrangement links TRBV13 to TRBJ2-7; TRBD2 agrees at 7 bases. Germline V lookup: CDR1 PRHDT, CDR2 FYEKMQ (reference sequence). V shed 5 bases and J 3 bases; nucleotides not matched to a gene: 7. The CDR3 runs 14 residues. The CDR3 spells CASSRGGLDYEQYF. CDR3 nucleotides: TGTGCCAGCAGCAGGGGAGGGCTTGACTACGAGCAGTACTTC.

This clonotype turned up a few times. The rearrangement links TRBV2 to TRBJ2-7; D gene unclear. V was shortened by 10 bases and J by 2 bases, with 12 bases between the two germline ends. The CDR3 is 12 residues long. Germline values: CDR1 SNHLY, CDR2 FYNNEI. CDR3: CATRDGTYEQYF. CDR3 bases: TGTGCCACCCGAGATGGGACCTACGAGCAGTACTTC.

The chain combines TRBV7-9 with TRBJ2-3, with a tentative D call TRBD2 (7 bases). The CDR3 is made up of 18 amino acids. Trimming shortened V by 5 bases and J by 2 bases, and 23 bases separated the two germline ends. Germline values: CDR1 SEHNR, CDR2 FQNEAQ (reference sequence). CDR3 amino acids: CASSPPPGASGFTDTQYF. The CDR3 region has the DNA TGTGCCAGCAGCCCGCCCCCGGGGGCTAGCGGATTCACAGATACGCAGTATTTT.

The chain carries TRBV10-3 and TRBJ1-2; 7 bases are shared with TRBD1. The CDR3 contains 14 residues. Trimming removed 0 bases from V and 7 bases from J; junction bases left unmatched: 5. CDR1 ENHRY and CDR2 SYGVKD come from the germline V gene. CDR3 amino acids: CAISESAGGVGYTF. DNA for the CDR3: TGTGCCATCAGTGAGTCGGCAGGGGGAGTTGGCTACACCTTC.

V gene TRBV6-2 or TRBV6-3 combines with J gene TRBJ2-1, with D possibly matching TRBD1 (6 bases). Germline assignment: CDR1 MNHEY and CDR2 SVGEGT. The CDR3 is 13 residues long. V lost 5 bases to trimming and J lost 3 bases, with 8 bases between them. This CDR3 reads CASSPDSYNEQFF. The CDR3 region has the DNA TGTGCCAGCAGTCCGGACAGCTACAATGAGCAGTTCTTC.

This chain joins TRBV7-2 and TRBJ2-1; D gene unclear. CDR1 is SGHTA and CDR2 is FQGNSA in the germline V gene. V lost 1 base, J lost 1 base, and 8 bases lay in between. This CDR3 is 15 amino acids long. The CDR3 region is CASSLGWGSYNEQFF. CDR3 nucleotides: TGTGCCAGCAGCTTAGGCTGGGGATCCTACAATGAGCAGTTCTTC.

V gene TRBV7-3 combines with J gene TRBJ2-2; D ambiguous. Trimming cost V 5 bases and J 1 base, with 8 bases left between them. Germline CDR1 is SGHTA and CDR2 is FQGTGA. The CDR3 extends over 14 amino acids. The CDR3 region has the DNA TGTGCCAGCAGCCCGAATGGGAACACCGGGGAGCTGTTTTTT. The encoded protein is CASSPNGNTGELFF.

The rearrangement joins TRBV11-3 to TRBJ2-7, with TRBD2 as a possible D gene (5 bases). Germline lookup yields CDR1 SGHNT and CDR2 YENEEA. Trimming pared 1 base from V and 4 bases from J, leaving 14 bases between. The CDR3 has 15 residues. The CDR3 spells CASSLGHGVWYEQYF. CDR3 nucleotide sequence: TGTGCCAGCAGCTTAGGCCACGGGGTTTGGTACGAGCAGTACTTC.

The chain carries TRBV10-3 and TRBJ2-1, with TRBD1 matching 10 bases. Looked up from germline, CDR1 is ENHRY and CDR2 is SYGVKD. The CDR3 loop spans 13 amino acids. The junction had 0 bases not matched to a gene; V was cut back by 8 bases and J by 2 bases. The CDR3 DNA reads TGTGCCATCGGGACAGGGGCCTACAATGAGCAGTTCTTC. It specifies CAIGTGAYNEQFF.

This clonotype came up a few times. This sequence joins TRBV6-2 or TRBV6-3 and TRBJ2-7; no clear D gene. V was pared by 5 bases and J by 6 bases, with 23 bases between. CDR3 length: 16 residues. The germline V gene encodes CDR1 MNHEY and CDR2 SVGEGT. CDR3 amino acids: CASSSPFDRKFGEQYF. The DNA of the CDR3 is TGTGCCAGCAGTAGCCCATTCGACCGCAAGTTCGGCGAGCAGTACTTC.

This chain joins TRBV6-6 and TRBJ2-5; 14 bases map to TRBD2. Germline CDR1 is MNHNY and CDR2 is SVGAGI (reference sequence). The CDR3 spans 16 residues. The junction had 7 bases not matched to a gene; V was cut back by 6 bases and J by 4 bases. Written as DNA, the CDR3 is TGTGCCAGCAGGGGGACTAGCGGGGGTATAGGAGAGACCCAGTACTTC. Its protein is CASRGTSGGIGETQYF.

The chain recombines TRBV15 with TRBJ2-3, with D perhaps TRBD1 (6 bases). The V and J ends lost 5 bases and 4 bases respectively, with 16 bases between them. The CDR3 is 15 residues long. Germline V gene data show CDR1 as LNHNV and CDR2 as YYDKDF (reference sequence). CDR3 in DNA: TGTGCCACCAGCTGGAGCCGGGACAAGGCAGATACGCAGTATTTT. Translating it yields CATSWSRDKADTQYF.